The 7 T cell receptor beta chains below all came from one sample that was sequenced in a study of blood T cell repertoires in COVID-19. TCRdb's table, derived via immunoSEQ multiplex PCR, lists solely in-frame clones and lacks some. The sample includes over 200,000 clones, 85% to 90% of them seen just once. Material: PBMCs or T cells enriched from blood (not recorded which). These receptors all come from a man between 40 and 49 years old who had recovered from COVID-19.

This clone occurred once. DNA of the CDR3: TGCGCCAGCAGCCAAGCTGGGCGGGGGCCCAAAGAGACCCAGTACTTC. Protein product: CASSQAGRGPKETQYF. The rearrangement links TRBV4-1 to TRBJ2-5; TRBD2 is a possible D gene (7 bases). Trimming cost V 1 base and J 3 bases, with 15 bases left between them. This CDR3 region has 16 residues. CDR1 and CDR2 (germline): MGHRA, YSYEKL.

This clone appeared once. The CDR3 DNA reads as TGTGCCAGCAGTTTTGGGACAGTGCCCTACAATGAGCAGTTCTTC. It yields the protein CASSFGTVPYNEQFF. The chain recombines TRBV28 with TRBJ2-1, with 7 bases fitting TRBD1. Germline CDR1 reads MDHEN; CDR2 reads SYDVKM. The CDR3 contains 15 residues. V trimming: 3 bases; J trimming: 2 bases; junction bases outside the gene matches: 4.

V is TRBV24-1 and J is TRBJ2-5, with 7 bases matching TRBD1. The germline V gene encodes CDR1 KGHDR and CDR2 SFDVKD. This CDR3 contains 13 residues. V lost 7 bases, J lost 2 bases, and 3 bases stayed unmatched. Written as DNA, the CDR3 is TGTGCCACCAGCTCGGGACAGCAAGAGACCCAGTACTTC. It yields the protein CATSSGQQETQYF.

Here the CDR3 DNA reads TGTGCCTGGAAAGGCCGGGACAGTTCCTACGAGCAGTACTTC. It yields the protein CAWKGRDSSYEQYF. The chain links TRBV30 to TRBJ2-7, with TRBD1 identical over 7 bases. This CDR3 is built from 14 residues. Germline V gene data show CDR1 as GTSNPN and CDR2 as SVGIG (reference sequence). The V gene end was trimmed by 4 bases and the J gene end by 1 base; junction bases not matched to a gene: 7.

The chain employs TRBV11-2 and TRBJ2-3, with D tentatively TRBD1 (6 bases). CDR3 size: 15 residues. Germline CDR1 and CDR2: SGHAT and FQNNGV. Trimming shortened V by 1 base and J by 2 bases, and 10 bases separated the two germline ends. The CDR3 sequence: CASSLGDTHTDTQYF. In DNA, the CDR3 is TGTGCCAGCAGCTTAGGGGACACGCACACAGATACGCAGTATTTT.

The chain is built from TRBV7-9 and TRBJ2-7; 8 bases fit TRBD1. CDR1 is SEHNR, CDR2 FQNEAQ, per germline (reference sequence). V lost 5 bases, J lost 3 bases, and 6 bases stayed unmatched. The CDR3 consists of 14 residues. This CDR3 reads CASSLTDRDYEQYF. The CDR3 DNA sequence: TGTGCCAGCAGCCTTACGGACAGGGACTACGAGCAGTACTTC.

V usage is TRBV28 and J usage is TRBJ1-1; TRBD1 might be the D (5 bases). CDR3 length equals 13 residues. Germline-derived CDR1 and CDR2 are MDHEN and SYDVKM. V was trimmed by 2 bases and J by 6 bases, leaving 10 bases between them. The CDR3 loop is CASSLRGWAEAFF. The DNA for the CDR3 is TGTGCCAGCAGTTTAAGGGGTTGGGCTGAAGCTTTCTTT.